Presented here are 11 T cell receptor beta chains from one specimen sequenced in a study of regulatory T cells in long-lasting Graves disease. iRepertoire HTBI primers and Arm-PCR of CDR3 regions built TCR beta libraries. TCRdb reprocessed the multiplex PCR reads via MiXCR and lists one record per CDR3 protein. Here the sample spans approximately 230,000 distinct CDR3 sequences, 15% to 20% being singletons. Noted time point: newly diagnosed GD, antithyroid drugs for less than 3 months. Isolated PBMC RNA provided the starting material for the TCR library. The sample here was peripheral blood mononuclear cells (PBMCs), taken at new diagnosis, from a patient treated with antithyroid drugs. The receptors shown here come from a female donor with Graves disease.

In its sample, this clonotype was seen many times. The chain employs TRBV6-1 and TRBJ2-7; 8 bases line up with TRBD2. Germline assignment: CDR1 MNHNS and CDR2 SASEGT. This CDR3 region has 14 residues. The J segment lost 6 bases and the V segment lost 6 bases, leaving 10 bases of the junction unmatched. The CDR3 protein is CASSPGAREVEQYF. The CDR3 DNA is TGTGCCAGCAGCCCCGGGGCGCGGGAGGTCGAGCAGTACTTC.

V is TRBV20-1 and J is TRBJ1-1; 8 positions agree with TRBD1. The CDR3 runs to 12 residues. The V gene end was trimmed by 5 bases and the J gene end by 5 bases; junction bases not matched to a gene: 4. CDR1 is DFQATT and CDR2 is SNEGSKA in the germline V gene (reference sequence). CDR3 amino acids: CSAFTGGTEAFF. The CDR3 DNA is TGCAGTGCTTTTACAGGGGGGACTGAAGCTTTCTTT.

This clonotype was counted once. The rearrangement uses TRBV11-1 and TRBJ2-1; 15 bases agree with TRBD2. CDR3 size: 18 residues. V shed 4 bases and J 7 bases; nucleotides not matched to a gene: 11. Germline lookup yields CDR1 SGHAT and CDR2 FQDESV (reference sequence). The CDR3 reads CASSSYGTSGRFGNEQFF. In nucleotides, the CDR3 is TGTGCCAGCAGCTCATACGGGACTAGCGGGAGGTTTGGGAATGAGCAGTTCTTC.

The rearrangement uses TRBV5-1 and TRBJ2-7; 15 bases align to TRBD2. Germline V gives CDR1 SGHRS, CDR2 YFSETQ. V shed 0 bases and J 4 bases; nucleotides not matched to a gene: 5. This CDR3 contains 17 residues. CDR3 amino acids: CASSLVGLAGGLYEQYF. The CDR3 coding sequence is TGCGCCAGCAGCTTGGTGGGACTAGCGGGAGGCTTGTACGAGCAGTACTTC.

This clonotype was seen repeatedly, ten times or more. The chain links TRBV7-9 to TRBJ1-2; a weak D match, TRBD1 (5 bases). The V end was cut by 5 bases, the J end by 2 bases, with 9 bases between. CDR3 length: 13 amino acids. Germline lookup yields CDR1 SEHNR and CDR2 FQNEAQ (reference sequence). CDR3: CASSRDGNYGYTF. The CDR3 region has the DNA TGTGCCAGCAGCCGGGACGGAAACTATGGCTACACCTTC. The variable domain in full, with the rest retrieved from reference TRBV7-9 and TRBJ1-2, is DTGVSQNPRHKITKRGQNVTFRCDPISEHNRLYWYRQTLGQGPEFLTYFQNEAQLEKSRLLSDRFSAERPKGSFSTLEIQRTEQGDSAMYLCASSRDGNYGYTFGSGTRLTVV.

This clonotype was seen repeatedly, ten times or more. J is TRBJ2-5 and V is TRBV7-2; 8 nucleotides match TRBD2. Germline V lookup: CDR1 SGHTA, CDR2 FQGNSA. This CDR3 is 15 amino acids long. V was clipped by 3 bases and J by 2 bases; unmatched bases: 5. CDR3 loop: CASSLWTSPQETQYF. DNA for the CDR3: TGTGCCAGCAGCTTGTGGACTAGCCCGCAAGAGACCCAGTACTTC.

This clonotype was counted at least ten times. CDR3 sequence (DNA): TGTGCCTGGAGTCCCCCCTACGAGCAGTACTTC. Translating gives CAWSPPYEQYF. The J gene is TRBJ2-7, the V gene TRBV30; D is unclear. The CDR3 is 11 amino acids. Germline V gene data show CDR1 as GTSNPN and CDR2 as SVGIG (reference sequence). Deletions cut 2 bases from V and 2 bases from J, with 4 bases between.

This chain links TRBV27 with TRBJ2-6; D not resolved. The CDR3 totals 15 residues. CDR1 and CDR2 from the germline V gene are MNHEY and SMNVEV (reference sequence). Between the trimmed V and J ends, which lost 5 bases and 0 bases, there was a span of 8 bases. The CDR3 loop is CASSRRNSGANVLTF. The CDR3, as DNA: TGTGCCAGCAGTCGCAGGAACTCTGGGGCCAACGTCCTGACTTTC.

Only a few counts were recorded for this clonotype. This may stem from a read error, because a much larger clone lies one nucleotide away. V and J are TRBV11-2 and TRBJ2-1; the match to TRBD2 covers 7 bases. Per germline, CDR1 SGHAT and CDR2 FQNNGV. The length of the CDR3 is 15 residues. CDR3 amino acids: CASSGGLGDYNKQFF. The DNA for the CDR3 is TGTGCCAGCAGCGGCGGCCTCGGGGACTACAATAAGCAGTTCTTC. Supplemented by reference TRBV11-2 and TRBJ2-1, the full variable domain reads EAGVAQSPRYKIIEKRQSVAFWCNPISGHATLYWYQQILGQGPKLLIQFQNNGVVDDSQLPKDRFSAERLKGVDSTLKIQPAKLEDSAVYLCASSGGLGDYNKQFFGPGTRLTVL.

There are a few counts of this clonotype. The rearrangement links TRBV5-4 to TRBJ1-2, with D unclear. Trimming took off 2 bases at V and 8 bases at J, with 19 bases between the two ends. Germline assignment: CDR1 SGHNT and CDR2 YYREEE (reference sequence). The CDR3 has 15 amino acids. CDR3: CASSFGGEQAGGYTF. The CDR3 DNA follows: TGTGCCAGCAGCTTCGGCGGCGAGCAGGCAGGCGGCTACACCTTC.

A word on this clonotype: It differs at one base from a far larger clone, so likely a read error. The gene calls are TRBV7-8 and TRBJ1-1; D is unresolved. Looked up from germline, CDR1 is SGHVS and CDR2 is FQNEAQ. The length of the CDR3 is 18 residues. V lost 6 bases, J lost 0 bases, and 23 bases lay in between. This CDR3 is CASSNPAGRQRVNTEAFF. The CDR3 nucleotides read TGTGCCAGCAGTAACCCCGCCGGGAGGCAGAGAGTGAACACTGAAGCTTTCTTT.